The rows below give T cell receptor beta chains drawn from one sample of a study of blood T cell repertoires in COVID-19. Sequencing used immunoSEQ multiplex PCR; TCRdb keeps in-frame clones, though not all of them. The sample records about 270,000 clones, 86% being singletons. Sequenced sample: PBMCs or T cells enriched from blood (not recorded which). The source is a woman between 18 and 29 years old who had recovered from COVID-19. CDR3s include the opening cysteine and the closing phenylalanine or tryptophan. The D gene is left open where the match is weak. Rows may omit the clone size; those that give it use once, few, many or a size class.

v_gene	j_gene	d_gene	abundance	CDR3nt	CDR3aa
TRBV5-1	TRBJ1-1	.	.	TGCGCCAGCAACCAACTCCCCGGGGGGGCGTACACTGAAGCTTTCTTT	CASNQLPGGAYTEAFF
TRBV11-3	TRBJ1-1	.	.	TGTGCCAGCAGCGGACTGGTAGAGAACACTGAAGCTTTCTTT	CASSGLVENTEAFF
TRBV30	TRBJ1-5	.	.	TGTGCCTGGAGTGTAGAGGCAGGAGGTCAGCCCCAGCATTTT	CAWSVEAGGQPQHF
TRBV5-5	TRBJ1-2	.	once	TGTGCCAGCAGCTTGGTTGACTGGGAGGGCTACACCTTC	CASSLVDWEGYTF
TRBV19	TRBJ2-3	TRBD2	.	TGTGCCAGTAAGGCGGGAGTCACAGATACGCAGTATTTT	CASKAGVTDTQYF
TRBV27	TRBJ1-5	TRBD1	.	TGTGCCAGCAGCCAACTATCAGGGGGCCTCAATCAGCCCCAGCATTTT	CASSQLSGGLNQPQHF
TRBV29-1	TRBJ2-1	.	.	TGCAGCGTTCTATGGACAGCCTACAATGAGCAGTTCTTC	CSVLWTAYNEQFF
TRBV19	TRBJ2-1	TRBD1	once	TGTGCCAGTAGTATACGGGGGCGACAGGGGTACAATGAGCAGTTCTTC	CASSIRGRQGYNEQFF
TRBV6-1	TRBJ2-7	.	.	TGTGCCAGCAGTGAATTCTTTGAACTAGCTTATCGCTACGAGCAGTACTTC	CASSEFFELAYRYEQYF
TRBV3-1/TRBV3-2	TRBJ2-7	.	.	TGTGCCAGCAGCCAAGAGTACTCCCACGAGCAGTACTTC	CASSQEYSHEQYF
TRBV27	TRBJ2-7	TRBD2	.	TGTGCCAGCAGTTGGGAGGGCCCAAACGAGCAGTACTTC	CASSWEGPNEQYF
TRBV11-3	TRBJ2-1	TRBD2	.	TGTGCCAGCAGCTCCCCTGGACTAGCCATTTACGATGAGCAGTTCTTC	CASSSPGLAIYDEQFF
TRBV9	TRBJ1-3	.	.	TGTGCCAGCAGCCCAAAGGGAGATGCTGGAAACACCATATATTTT	CASSPKGDAGNTIYF
TRBV2	TRBJ2-7	TRBD2	.	TGTGCCAGCGGGGGGGAGTACTTC	CASGGEYF
TRBV4-3	TRBJ1-4	.	.	TGCGCCAGCAGCCAAGATACCCAGGGATCTGAAAAACTGTTTTTT	CASSQDTQGSEKLFF
TRBV3-1/TRBV3-2	TRBJ2-5	TRBD2	.	TGTGCCAGCAGCCTCCTACTAGCGTTCCAGGAGACCCAGTACTTC	CASSLLLAFQETQYF
TRBV5-1	TRBJ2-7	TRBD2	.	TGCGCCAGCAGCCCCGAACTAGCGGGAGTTACGTACGAGCAGTACTTC	CASSPELAGVTYEQYF
TRBV27	TRBJ2-7	.	.	TGTGCCAGCAGTTCACAACACGACAGGTTAACCTACGAGCAGTACTTC	CASSSQHDRLTYEQYF
TRBV13	TRBJ2-1	TRBD1	.	TGTGCCAGCAGCTTAAAGGTGACAGGGCTCCTATCAAGGTCCTACAATGAGCAGTTCTTC	CASSLKVTGLLSRSYNEQFF
TRBV7-2	TRBJ2-3	TRBD2	.	TGTGCCAGCAGCTTCGGACTAGCGGATATGACAGATACGCAGTATTTT	CASSFGLADMTDTQYF
TRBV7-6	TRBJ2-7	TRBD1	once	TGTGCCAGCAGCTTAGCTGGACAGGTATACGAGCAGTACTTC	CASSLAGQVYEQYF
TRBV2	TRBJ1-3	.	.	TGTGCCAGGAAGGACAGCGTCTCTGGAAACACCATATATTTT	CARKDSVSGNTIYF
TRBV28	TRBJ2-7	TRBD2	.	TGTGCCAGCAGGCCTAGCGGGAGCTACGAGCAGTACTTC	CASRPSGSYEQYF
TRBV6-5	TRBJ1-1	.	.	TGTGCCAGCAGTCCCCTCTCGCGACAGGTGGTTGAAGCTTTCTTT	CASSPLSRQVVEAFF
TRBV9	TRBJ2-7	TRBD2	.	TGTGCCAGCAGCGTAGGCGCTAGCGGGTATACCTACGAGCAGTACTTC	CASSVGASGYTYEQYF
TRBV6-5	TRBJ1-2	TRBD1	.	TGTGCCAGCAGTTGGACAGGGGACGGCTACACCTTC	CASSWTGDGYTF
TRBV7-9	TRBJ1-1	.	.	TGTGCCAGCAGCTCGGGGGACTGGAACACTGAAGCTTTCTTT	CASSSGDWNTEAFF
TRBV10-3	TRBJ2-5	.	.	TGTGCCATCAGTGGCGCTAGGGGACTCAACCAAGAGACCCAGTACTTC	CAISGARGLNQETQYF
TRBV2	TRBJ1-6	TRBD1	.	TGTGCCAGCAGTAGGGACAGTCTTAATTCACCCCTCCACTTT	CASSRDSLNSPLHF
TRBV20-1	TRBJ1-1	.	.	TGCAGTGCTAGGCAGGGGACTGAAGCTTTCTTT	CSARQGTEAFF
TRBV6-1	TRBJ1-4	.	.	TGTGCCAGCAGTGAAGTTGGCAGCGCTTCAACTAATGAAAAACTGTTTTTT	CASSEVGSASTNEKLFF
TRBV10-3	TRBJ1-5	.	few	TGTGCCATCAGTGACAGGGACAATCAGCCCCAGCATTTT	CAISDRDNQPQHF
TRBV19	TRBJ1-5	.	.	TGTGCCAGTAGTATTGTTTTGGGGCAGATGCATAGCAATCAGCCCCAGCATTTT	CASSIVLGQMHSNQPQHF
TRBV7-8	TRBJ2-2	.	.	TGTGCCAGCAGCTTAGAACCCGCCGGAGCGAACACCGGGGAGCTGTTTTTT	CASSLEPAGANTGELFF
TRBV5-1	TRBJ1-2	.	.	TGCGCCAGCAGCTTGGCCTCGGGCTATGGCTACACCTTC	CASSLASGYGYTF
TRBV2	TRBJ1-2	TRBD1	.	TGTGCCAGCAGTGAAGCGACAGGGGGCATAAGGTCCCATGGCTACACCTTC	CASSEATGGIRSHGYTF
TRBV5-6	TRBJ1-1	.	.	TGTGCCAGCAGCCGAGGCGGGGGGCTAACACACACTGAAGCTTTCTTT	CASSRGGGLTHTEAFF
TRBV28	TRBJ1-2	.	once	TGTGCCAGCAGTTTACTTGGGGCAGGGGAAAACTCTTCGGGCTACACCTTC	CASSLLGAGENSSGYTF
TRBV7-2	TRBJ1-3	.	.	TGTGCCAGCAGCTTAGATGGTAGACTCAACACCATATATTTT	CASSLDGRLNTIYF
TRBV6-2/TRBV6-3	TRBJ1-2	.	.	TGTGCCAGCAGTTACTCGAGGGGAGGATCCGACTATGGCTACACCTTC	CASSYSRGGSDYGYTF
TRBV30	TRBJ1-2	TRBD1	.	TGTGCCTGGAGTGACCGCCGAAAGACAGGGCGGTATGGCTACACCTTC	CAWSDRRKTGRYGYTF
TRBV4-1	TRBJ2-3	TRBD2	.	TGCGCCAGCAGTCCCCGGGAGGGCCTAAATACGCAGTATTTT	CASSPREGLNTQYF
TRBV28	TRBJ2-7	TRBD1	.	TGTGCCAGCAGACCCGGGACAGGGACCTCCGAGCAGTACTTC	CASRPGTGTSEQYF
TRBV7-3	TRBJ2-7	TRBD2	.	TGTGCCAGCAGCTTAGGTCCGGCTAGCGGGACCTACGAGCAGTACTTC	CASSLGPASGTYEQYF
TRBV19	TRBJ1-2	TRBD1	.	TGTGCCAGTAGTATCCCCCTGGAGGGGGCAGGGTATGGCTACACCTTC	CASSIPLEGAGYGYTF
TRBV30	TRBJ2-1	.	.	TGTGCCTGGAGTGTGGGGACTCACGGCAATGAGCAGTTCTTC	CAWSVGTHGNEQFF
TRBV13	TRBJ2-7	TRBD1	.	TGTGCCAGCAGCTTATGGGGACAGGGGGCGCATCAGTACTTC	CASSLWGQGAHQYF
TRBV4-1	TRBJ1-6	.	.	TGCGCCAGCAGCCAAGAGGGGAGCTCCTATAATTCACCCCTCCACTTT	CASSQEGSSYNSPLHF
TRBV6-2/TRBV6-3	TRBJ1-5	.	.	TGTGCCAGCAGTTACTCAGGGGATACTCAGCCCCAGCATTTT	CASSYSGDTQPQHF
TRBV6-5	TRBJ1-1	.	once	TGTGCCAGTATAATCAACACTGAAGCTTTCTTT	CASIINTEAFF
TRBV5-6	TRBJ1-5	.	.	TGTGCCAGCAGCTTGTTCACACAGGGATATTGGAGCAATCAGCCCCAGCATTTT	CASSLFTQGYWSNQPQHF
TRBV9	TRBJ2-1	.	.	TGTGCCAGCAGTCCAGCTGGGGGGGCCACCCATGAGCAGTTCTTC	CASSPAGGATHEQFF
TRBV6-5	TRBJ2-5	TRBD2	.	TGTGCCAGCATTGGGACTAGCTCCTCACAAGAGACCCAGTACTTC	CASIGTSSSQETQYF
TRBV5-4	TRBJ2-1	TRBD2	few	TGTGCCAGCAGCTTGGGAGCGGGGGGGTTGTACAATGAGCAGTTCTTC	CASSLGAGGLYNEQFF
TRBV30	TRBJ1-4	.	.	TGTGCCTGGAGCCCCCATCGGAGGACCGAAAAACTGTTTTTT	CAWSPHRRTEKLFF
TRBV7-6	TRBJ2-7	TRBD2	few	TGTGCCAGCAGCTCGACTAGCGGGGTATCCTACGAGCAGTACTTC	CASSSTSGVSYEQYF
TRBV7-2	TRBJ1-2	.	.	TGTGCCAGCAGCTTAGAGGTGGGGCGAGGCTACACCTTC	CASSLEVGRGYTF
TRBV5-1	TRBJ2-7	.	.	TGCGCCAGCAGCTCAGAGACAGGCTACGAGCAGTACTTC	CASSSETGYEQYF
TRBV11-2	TRBJ2-7	TRBD2	.	TGTGCCAGCAGCCAACTAGCGGGGGGGCCCTACGAGCAGTACTTC	CASSQLAGGPYEQYF
TRBV2	TRBJ2-3	TRBD2	.	TGTGCCAGCAGTGTGGAGCGGGGGCGCGTCACAGATACGCAGTATTTT	CASSVERGRVTDTQYF